The clone carrying this TCR beta chain was found many times. Its antigen is unidentified. This record belongs to a study of human T cells and chemical hapten exposure. Study summary: The scalp of each patient received a weekly diphenylcyclopropenone dose for the full approximately 24-week study.

V was clipped by 0 bases and J by 0 bases, with 18 bases between them. The CDR3 sequence is 19 residues long. Overall study results and limits: Significantly greater numbers of large CDR3 similarity clusters came from expanded TCRs than from controls.

Time point here: patch test 1, 2 weeks after DPC sensitization. As to treatment: therapeutic diphenylcyclopropenone sensitization with weekly scalp DPC. Unseparated into fractions, whole blood served as the source from which total RNA was extracted. The library put unique molecular identifiers onto individual cDNA molecules. A single record per CDR3 protein comes from TCRdb applying MiXCR to the RACE reads. The sample consists of under 200,000 distinct CDR3 sequences, around 15% of them appearing once. The specimen comprised whole blood, sampled in connection with sensitization to the hapten diphenylcyclopropenone (DPC). The rearrangement joins TRBV12-3 or TRBV12-4 to TRBJ2-1; D gene ambiguous. The receptor's source is a woman younger than 45 with alopecia areata. Some clones in this sample may be carry-over from other donors' samples. Here the CDR3 reads CASSLARGSSKSSYNEQFF. CDR3 nucleotides: TGTGCCAGCAGTTTAGCGCGTGGCTCCTCGAAAAGCTCCTACAATGAGCAGTTCTTC.